This T cell receptor beta chain was identified in a study of T cell responses to AZD1222 COVID-19 vaccine. This CDR3 spans 21 amino acids. V was clipped by 2 bases and J by 2 bases; unmatched bases: 16. Germline-derived CDR1 and CDR2 are MRHNA and SNTAGT. Repertoires were generated with immunoSEQ multiplex PCR, while TCRdb's copy carries only in-frame clones and drops some. The sample has some 140,000 clones; roughly 90% are singletons. The sample was peripheral blood, taken on day 0 of AZD1222 vaccination. This chain connects TRBV6-4 to TRBJ2-5; 14 nucleotides align to TRBD2. The clonotype originates from an adult in good health. The CDR3: CASSDLRSPGLAGERQETQYF. The CDR3 DNA is TGTGCCAGCAGTGACCTCCGATCACCGGGACTAGCGGGAGAGCGGCAAGAGACCCAGTACTTC.